This paragraph covers one T cell receptor (beta chain) sequence. Its specificity is not known. The CDR3 consists of 13 residues. Trimming stripped 5 bases from V and 0 bases from J, with 7 bases between. Germline loops: CDR1 MNHEY, CDR2 SVGAGI. The data stem from a study of cytomegalovirus exposure and HLA in healthy donors. Study-wide findings and caveats: It was shown in a later analysis that HLA-associated TCR beta chains were more clonally expanded than other, equally common chains.

PCR amplification relied on 60 Vbeta primers (plus 13 Jbeta primers). Measured with immunoSEQ multiplex PCR; TCRdb has only the in-frame clones, and not every one. In the table there are 130,000 to 150,000 clones, around 79% of which are singletons. This receptor was identified in a man aged 35-49 years in good health and CMV-seropositive. This chain uses TRBV6-5 with TRBJ1-1; D gene ambiguous. Sequencing was done on a sample of PBMCs. The CDR3 coding sequence is TGTGCCAGCAGTCAATCATTGAACACTGAAGCTTTCTTT. Protein sequence: CASSQSLNTEAFF.